The source of this T cell receptor (beta chain) is a study of cytomegalovirus exposure and HLA in healthy donors. The overall study: Around 180 million T cells yielded more than 95 million unique TCR beta sequences, as an earlier analysis found.

Details on this clone: The antigen remains unidentified.

This CDR3 has 18 residues. Germline V lookup: CDR1 SGDLS, CDR2 YYNGEE. The ends were cut back, 0 bases at V and 0 bases at J, with 16 bases in the middle. Primers for the PCR totalled 60 Vbeta and 13 Jbeta. Using immunoSEQ multiplex PCR, the repertoire was profiled, and TCRdb retains in-frame clones only, with some absent. This sample's clone table lists around 64,000 clones. Whole-study results and caveats: Researchers reported from a later analysis that most CMV-associated TCR beta chains appeared HLA-restricted. Several V segments, TRBV6-2 and TRBV6-3 among them, could not be told apart and were dropped. It was reportedly the case that the classifier diagnosed cytomegalovirus status with high specificity and sensitivity.

The chain couples TRBV9 to TRBJ1-3; D ambiguous. This TCR was recovered from a female donor in good health and CMV-seropositive. Sample: PBMCs. For the CDR3, the DNA is TGTGCCAGCAGCGTAGATGGTGGAGGCTTTGACTCTGGAAACACCATATATTTT. This gives the protein CASSVDGGGFDSGNTIYF.